These 29 T cell receptor beta chains share one sample of origin, sequenced in a study of cytomegalovirus exposure and HLA in healthy donors. The PCR contained 60 Vbeta and 13 Jbeta primers. Method: immunoSEQ multiplex PCR; TCRdb's copy keeps in-frame clones and lacks some. The table shows about 160,000 clones, with roughly four fifths occurring only once. Sequenced material: PBMCs. The receptors derive from a man in his sixties in good health and CMV-seronegative.

With respect to this clone: Other DNA sequences in the same sample also yield this CDR3. The V gene is TRBV9, the J gene TRBJ1-1; 10 bases line up with TRBD1. V was clipped by 2 bases and J by 4 bases; unmatched bases: 2. The germline V gene has CDR1 SGDLS and CDR2 YYNGEE. This CDR3 comprises 14 residues. The CDR3 DNA is TGTGCCAGCAGCGTGGGACAGGGGAGCACTGAAGCTTTCTTT. As protein: CASSVGQGSTEAFF. The variable domain in full, with the rest retrieved from reference TRBV9 and TRBJ1-1, is DSGVTQTPKHLITATGQRVTLRCSPRSGDLSVYWYQQSLDQGLQFLIQYYNGEERAKGNILERFSAQQFPDLHSELNLSSLELGDSALYFCASSVGQGSTEAFFGQGTRLTVV.

This chain links TRBV27 with TRBJ2-7, with a possible D match to TRBD1 (6 bases). Germline assignment: CDR1 MNHEY and CDR2 SMNVEV (reference sequence). Trimming pared 10 bases from V and 0 bases from J, leaving 16 bases between. The CDR3 covers 14 residues. CDR3 protein: CATIGDTSSYEQYF. As DNA, the CDR3 is TGTGCCACCATCGGGGACACCAGCTCCTACGAGCAGTACTTC.

This clone was seen a few times. This chain joins TRBV30 and TRBJ1-3, with no clear D. Germline loops: CDR1 GTSNPN, CDR2 SVGIG (reference sequence). V was shortened by 0 bases and J by 1 base, with 19 bases between the two germline ends. This CDR3 region has 18 residues. CDR3 in DNA: TGTGCCTGGAGTGTACTAGGAGGACGGGGAAGTTCTGGAAACACCATATATTTT. Its translation: CAWSVLGGRGSSGNTIYF. The complete variable domain, with remaining parts taken from reference TRBV30 and TRBJ1-3, reads SQTIHQWPATLVQPVGSPLSLECTVEGTSNPNLYWYRQAAGRGLQLLFYSVGIGQISSEVPQNLSASRPQDRQFILSSKKLLLSDSGFYLCAWSVLGGRGSSGNTIYFGEGSWLTVV.

The chain recombines TRBV23-1 with TRBJ1-3; D gene uncertain. TRBV23-1 is sorted into the ORF group, with uncertain function. Trimming cost V 4 bases and J 1 base, with 17 bases left between them. The CDR3 runs to 17 residues. CDR3 nucleotides: TGCGCCAGCAGTCCCAATCGGGGAGCAATATCTGGAAACACCATATATTTT. It translates to CASSPNRGAISGNTIYF.

This clone was seen once. The chain has TRBV5-1 and TRBJ2-3; D is possibly TRBD1 (5 bases). The CDR3 length is 15 residues. CDR1 is SGHRS, CDR2 YFSETQ, per germline. V was pared by 4 bases and J by 0 bases, with 12 bases between. The CDR3 DNA is TGCGCCAGCAGCCTGGACACCATAAGCACAGATACGCAGTATTTT. It specifies CASSLDTISTDTQYF.

V usage is TRBV6-1 and J usage is TRBJ2-7; 9 bases map to TRBD2. This CDR3 has 16 amino acids. V gave up 2 bases and J gave up 2 bases; unmatched junction bases: 7. From germline, CDR1 is MNHNS and CDR2 SASEGT. CDR3 sequence: CASSERLAGITYEQYF. The CDR3 DNA follows: TGTGCCAGCAGTGAACGGCTAGCGGGGATAACCTACGAGCAGTACTTC.

The chain carries TRBV11-2 and TRBJ2-7; no definite D call. Trimming removed 1 base at V and 0 bases at J, with 10 bases between. The CDR3 has 15 residues. Germline V gene lookup returns CDR1 SGHAT and CDR2 FQNNGV. In DNA form, the CDR3 reads TGTGCCAGCAGCTTAGGTCTAGTCAACTCCTACGAGCAGTACTTC. Translation: CASSLGLVNSYEQYF. Full variable domain (rest looked up from reference TRBV11-2 and TRBJ2-7): EAGVAQSPRYKIIEKRQSVAFWCNPISGHATLYWYQQILGQGPKLLIQFQNNGVVDDSQLPKDRFSAERLKGVDSTLKIQPAKLEDSAVYLCASSLGLVNSYEQYFGPGTRLTVT.

The chain employs TRBV6-5 and TRBJ2-7, with 7 bases matching TRBD2. CDR1 is MNHEY, CDR2 SVGAGI, per germline. The junction had 5 bases not matched to a gene; V was cut back by 6 bases and J by 0 bases. This CDR3 has 14 amino acids. The CDR3 sequence: CASSRSGTSYEQYF. For the CDR3, the DNA is TGTGCCAGCAGCAGAAGCGGGACCTCCTACGAGCAGTACTTC.

The chain recombines TRBV5-1 with TRBJ1-3; D gene unclear. Germline V lookup: CDR1 SGHRS, CDR2 YFSETQ. CDR3 length: 14 amino acids. The V and J ends lost 0 bases and 3 bases respectively, with 7 bases between them. CDR3 residues: CASSLAGYGNTIYF. CDR3 nucleotide sequence: TGCGCCAGCAGCTTGGCCGGGTATGGAAACACCATATATTTT.

V gene TRBV20-1 combines with J gene TRBJ2-7; D might be TRBD1 (5 bases). From germline, CDR1 is DFQATT and CDR2 SNEGSKA (reference sequence). V lost 3 bases, J lost 3 bases, and 6 bases lay in between. The CDR3 consists of 11 residues. The CDR3 region is CSARGHYEQYF. In DNA form, the CDR3 reads TGCAGTGCTAGGGGGCACTACGAGCAGTACTTC.

The CDR3 reads CASSPRDLAYEQYF. The CDR3 bases are TGTGCCAGCAGTCCTAGGGACTTGGCCTACGAGCAGTACTTC. V gene TRBV6-5 combines with J gene TRBJ2-7, with a weak D call TRBD2 (6 bases). V lost 5 bases, J lost 2 bases, and 13 bases lay in between. The CDR3 has 14 amino acids. Germline V CDR1 and CDR2: MNHEY, SVGAGI.

This chain uses TRBV25-1 with TRBJ2-5, with a possible D match to TRBD1 (6 bases). The J call is uncertain, as TRBJ2-7 better fits the DNA end. The CDR3 loop spans 13 amino acids. Germline lookup yields CDR1 MGHDK and CDR2 SYGVNS. The CDR3 bases are TGTGCCAGCAGTCCACAGGGCTTCTACGAGCAGTACTTC. As protein: CASSPQGFYEQYF.

The chain joins TRBV14 to TRBJ1-2; 9 nucleotides align to TRBD1. J gave up 8 bases and V 3 bases, and 4 bases lay outside the gene matches. From germline, CDR1 is SGHDN and CDR2 FVKESK. This CDR3 contains 13 residues. The CDR3 DNA is TGTGCCAGCAGCCAGGGACAGGGTTGGGGCTACACCTTC. Residues: CASSQGQGWGYTF. The full variable domain, rest sourced from reference TRBV14 and TRBJ1-2, is EAGVTQFPSHSVIEKGQTVTLRCDPISGHDNLYWYRRVMGKEIKFLLHFVKESKQDESGMPNNRFLAERTGGTYSTLKVQPAELEDSGVYFCASSQGQGWGYTFGSGTRLTVV.

The J gene is TRBJ2-5, the V gene TRBV5-1, with a possible D match to TRBD2 (5 bases). V dropped 0 bases and J dropped 4 bases, with 7 bases sitting between them. The CDR3 has 13 amino acids. Germline CDR1 and CDR2: SGHRS and YFSETQ. CDR3 DNA: TGCGCCAGCAGCTTGGGCGCGGGAGAGACCCAGTACTTC. This sequence encodes CASSLGAGETQYF.

The chain employs TRBV28 and TRBJ1-1, with D possibly being TRBD1 (6 bases). The ends were cut back, 7 bases at V and 3 bases at J, with 21 bases in the middle. The CDR3 has 16 residues. Germline CDR1 MDHEN, CDR2 SYDVKM. Here the CDR3 reads CASTMGGGAVDTEAFF. The CDR3 nucleotides are TGTGCCAGCACCATGGGGGGGGGCGCGGTGGACACTGAAGCTTTCTTT. The full variable domain, its missing parts supplied by reference TRBV28 and TRBJ1-1, is DVKVTQSSRYLVKRTGEKVFLECVQDMDHENMFWYRQDPGLGLRLIYFSYDVKMKEKGDIPEGYSVSREKKERFSLILESASTNQTSMYLCASTMGGGAVDTEAFFGQGTRLTVV.

Remarks on this clone: A far larger clone differs by one base, so this is likely a read error. The V call is TRBV13, the J call TRBJ2-7; D remains ambiguous. CDR1 and CDR2 (germline): PRHDT, FYEKMQ (reference sequence). Trimming removed 5 bases at V and 3 bases at J, with 11 bases between. The length of the CDR3 is 13 residues. This CDR3 reads CASSAVRNYEQYF. DNA of the CDR3: TGTGCCAGCAGCGCGGTACGGAACTACGAGCAGTACTTC.

The V gene is TRBV28, the J gene TRBJ1-1; 7 positions match TRBD1. Germline assignment: CDR1 MDHEN and CDR2 SYDVKM. Germline trimming cut 5 bases from V and 0 bases from J; bases unmatched to any gene: 12. The CDR3 covers 17 residues. CDR3 amino acids: CASSLQLTGTLNTEAFF. CDR3 DNA sequence: TGTGCCAGCAGTCTACAACTGACAGGGACCTTGAACACTGAAGCTTTCTTT.

The chain uses TRBV14 and TRBJ2-5; TRBD2 matches 7 bases. The V and J ends lost 1 base and 1 base, in that order; junction bases with no gene match: 3. The germline V gene encodes CDR1 SGHDN and CDR2 FVKESK. CDR3 length: 15 residues. In DNA, the CDR3 is TGTGCCAGCAGCCAAGTAGCGGGCATCCAAGAGACCCAGTACTTC. As protein: CASSQVAGIQETQYF.

This clone was detected only a few times. This chain uses TRBV7-2 with TRBJ2-3; 8 nucleotides align to TRBD1. CDR3 length: 16 residues. After removal of 6 bases from V and 0 bases from J, the junction contained 8 bases not matched to a gene. Germline CDR1 and CDR2: SGHTA and FQGNSA. This chain's CDR3 is CASRKGGQGSTDTQYF. The CDR3 bases are TGTGCCAGCAGGAAAGGAGGACAGGGCAGCACAGATACGCAGTATTTT.

The CDR3 spells CASSQDRGLNQPQHF. The CDR3 bases are TGTGCCAGCAGCCAGGACAGGGGTCTAAATCAGCCCCAGCATTTT. The chain joins TRBV5-4 to TRBJ1-5; 9 positions agree with TRBD1. The trim removed 4 bases at V and 4 bases at J, leaving 6 bases unmatched. The CDR3 contains 15 residues. CDR1 is SGHNT, CDR2 YYREEE, per germline (reference sequence).

This clone was found once. The chain employs TRBV21-1 and TRBJ2-3; TRBD2, as called in the table, went unchecked against the DNA. TRBV21-1 is given as a pseudogene. This CDR3 is built from 16 residues. DNA for the CDR3: TGTGCCAGCAGCAAAGGAGGCGGCCCTAGCACAGATACGCAGTATTTT. It is translated as CASSKGGGPSTDTQYF.

The chain employs TRBV5-4 and TRBJ2-1; 12 nucleotides agree with TRBD2. The CDR3 consists of 15 residues. Unmatched junction bases numbered 5, after V lost 2 bases and J lost 8 bases. The germline gives CDR1 SGHNT, CDR2 YYREEE (reference sequence). DNA for the CDR3: TGTGCCAGCAGCTTCCGGACTAGCGGGGTTTATGAGCAGTTCTTC. It specifies CASSFRTSGVYEQFF.

This clone showed up just once. V is TRBV7-6 and J is TRBJ1-2; TRBD1 is a possible D gene (6 bases). CDR1 and CDR2 (germline): SGHVS, FNYEAQ. V was cut by 1 base and J by 4 bases, with 10 bases left in between. The CDR3 contains 14 residues. The CDR3 reads CASSLDQGPYGYTF. In nucleotides, the CDR3 is TGTGCCAGCAGCTTAGATCAGGGGCCCTATGGCTACACCTTC. The whole variable domain, filled in from reference TRBV7-6 and TRBJ1-2, reads GAGVSQSPRYKVTKRGQDVALRCDPISGHVSLYWYRQALGQGPEFLTYFNYEAQQDKSGLPNDRFSAERPEGSISTLTIQRTEQRDSAMYRCASSLDQGPYGYTFGSGTRLTVV.

The chain uses TRBV7-9 and TRBJ2-5; TRBD2 is a possible D gene (5 bases). CDR3 length equals 16 residues. Trimming removed 6 bases at V and 7 bases at J, with 24 bases between. CDR1 and CDR2 from the germline V gene are SEHNR and FQNEAQ (reference sequence). CDR3 amino acids: CASRLTSEDGKGTQYF. In DNA form, the CDR3 reads TGTGCCAGCAGATTGACCAGTGAGGACGGGAAAGGGACCCAGTACTTC.

This rearrangement joins TRBV6-5 to TRBJ2-1, with a tentative D call TRBD2 (5 bases). Per germline, CDR1 MNHEY and CDR2 SVGAGI. Trimming pared 7 bases from V and 8 bases from J, leaving 9 bases between. The CDR3 is made up of 11 amino acids. The CDR3 sequence: CASTDGDEQFF. The CDR3 bases are TGTGCCAGCACGGACGGGGATGAGCAGTTCTTC.

The chain employs TRBV6-6 and TRBJ2-5, with 8 bases aligning to TRBD1. This CDR3 region has 15 residues. Germline V gives CDR1 MNHNY, CDR2 SVGAGI (reference sequence). V was clipped by 6 bases and J by 5 bases; unmatched bases: 11. The CDR3 sequence is CASRDPTGAGETQYF. The CDR3 DNA sequence: TGTGCCAGCAGAGACCCGACAGGGGCCGGGGAGACCCAGTACTTC.

The genes are TRBV27 and TRBJ2-7, with a tentative D call TRBD2 (5 bases). The V end lost 5 bases, the J end lost 0 bases, and 17 bases lay between the germline ends. The CDR3 length is 16 residues. The germline gives CDR1 MNHEY, CDR2 SMNVEV (reference sequence). The DNA of the CDR3 is TGTGCCAGCAGTCCCCTAGGTAGCGCAATCTCCTACGAGCAGTACTTC. Encoded protein: CASSPLGSAISYEQYF.

The chain employs TRBV29-1 and TRBJ2-3, with D possibly matching TRBD2 (7 bases). The CDR3 is 15 residues long. Germline V gene lookup returns CDR1 SQVTM and CDR2 ANQGSEA. Between the trimmed V and J ends, which lost 4 bases and 8 bases, there was a span of 22 bases. The CDR3 DNA sequence: TGCAGCGTTGCCGAGCTAGCGGTTCCCAGGGGTACGCAGTATTTT. This sequence encodes CSVAELAVPRGTQYF.

The J gene is TRBJ2-2, the V gene TRBV5-6; weak D call: TRBD2 (6 bases). Trimming cost V 3 bases and J 7 bases, with 22 bases left between them. Germline CDR1 reads SGHDT; CDR2 reads YYEEEE. CDR3 length: 17 residues. For the CDR3, the DNA is TGTGCCAGCAGCTCCTTTAGACTAGTCCCAGGGAGCGGGGAGCTGTTTTTT. Protein product: CASSSFRLVPGSGELFF.